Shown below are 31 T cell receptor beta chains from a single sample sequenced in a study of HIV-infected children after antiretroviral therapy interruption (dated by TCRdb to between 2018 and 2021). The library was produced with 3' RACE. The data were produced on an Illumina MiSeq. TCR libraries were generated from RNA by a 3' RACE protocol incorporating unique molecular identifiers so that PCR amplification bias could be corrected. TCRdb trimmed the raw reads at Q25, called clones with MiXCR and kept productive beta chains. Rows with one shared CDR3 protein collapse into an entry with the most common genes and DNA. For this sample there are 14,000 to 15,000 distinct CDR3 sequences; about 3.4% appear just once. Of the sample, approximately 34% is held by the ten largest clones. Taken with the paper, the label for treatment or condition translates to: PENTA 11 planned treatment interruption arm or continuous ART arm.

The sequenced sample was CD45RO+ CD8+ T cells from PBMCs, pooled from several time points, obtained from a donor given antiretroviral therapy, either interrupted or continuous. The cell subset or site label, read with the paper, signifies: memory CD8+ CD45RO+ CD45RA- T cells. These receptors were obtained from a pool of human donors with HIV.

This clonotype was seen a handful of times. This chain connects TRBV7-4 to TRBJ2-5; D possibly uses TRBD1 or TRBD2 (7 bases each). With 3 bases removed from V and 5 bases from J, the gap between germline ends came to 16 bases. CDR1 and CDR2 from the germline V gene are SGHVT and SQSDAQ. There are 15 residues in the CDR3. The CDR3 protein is CASSLGGGRGETQYF. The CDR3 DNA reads TGTGCCAGCAGCTTGGGAGGGGGCAGGGGTGAGACCCAGTACTTC.

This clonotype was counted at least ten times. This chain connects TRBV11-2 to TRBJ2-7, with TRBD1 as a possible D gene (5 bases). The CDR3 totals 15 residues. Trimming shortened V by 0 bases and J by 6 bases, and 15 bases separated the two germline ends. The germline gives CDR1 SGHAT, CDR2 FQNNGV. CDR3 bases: TGTGCCAGCAGCTTAGAGCCAATTCAGGGCTTCGAGCAGTACTTC. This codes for CASSLEPIQGFEQYF.

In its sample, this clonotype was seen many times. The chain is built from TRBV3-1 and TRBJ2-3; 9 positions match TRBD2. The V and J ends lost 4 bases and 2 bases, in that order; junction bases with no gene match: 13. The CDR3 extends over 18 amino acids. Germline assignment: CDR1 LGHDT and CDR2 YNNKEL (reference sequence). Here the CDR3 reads CASSLAGAAGGFTDTQYF. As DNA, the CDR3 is TGTGCCAGCAGCCTCGCCGGGGCAGCGGGGGGATTCACAGATACGCAGTATTTT.

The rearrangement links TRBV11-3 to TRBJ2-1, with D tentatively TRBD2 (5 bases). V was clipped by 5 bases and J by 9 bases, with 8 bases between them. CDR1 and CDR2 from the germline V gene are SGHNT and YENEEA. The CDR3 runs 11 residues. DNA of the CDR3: TGTGCCAGCAGCGACTATGGTGAGCAGTTCTTC. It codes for CASSDYGEQFF.

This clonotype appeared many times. The CDR3 sequence: CSAPTGDGSPLHF. For the CDR3, the DNA is TGCAGTGCTCCGACAGGGGACGGTTCACCCCTCCACTTT. J is TRBJ1-6 and V is TRBV20-1; 8 bases match TRBD1. V lost 5 bases and J lost 9; bases outside the gene matches: 6. The CDR3 runs 13 residues. Looked up from germline, CDR1 is DFQATT and CDR2 is SNEGSKA (reference sequence).

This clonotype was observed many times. CDR3 amino acids: CASSYSAGGTGWAPYEQYF. CDR3 DNA: TGTGCCAGCAGTTACTCTGCAGGGGGGACCGGCTGGGCTCCCTACGAGCAGTACTTC. V is TRBV6-2 or TRBV6-3 and J is TRBJ2-7, with D perhaps TRBD1 (7 bases). This CDR3 is 19 amino acids long. Trimming took 0 bases from V and 2 from J, leaving 23 bases between them. Germline V CDR1 and CDR2: MNHEY, SVGEGT.

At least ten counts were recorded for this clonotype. The CDR3 loop reads CASSLGHKNTEAFF. The CDR3 DNA follows: TGTGCCAGCAGTTTGGGTCACAAGAACACTGAAGCTTTCTTT. This chain joins TRBV12-3 or TRBV12-4 and TRBJ1-1; no reliable D call. The V and J ends lost 3 bases and 1 base respectively, with 9 bases between them. The CDR3 extends over 14 amino acids.

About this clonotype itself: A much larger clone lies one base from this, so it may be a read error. This CDR3 is CASSTMTGASNRPQHF. As DNA, the CDR3 is TGTGCCAGCAGCACCATGACCGGAGCGAGCAATCGGCCCCAGCATTTT. The V gene is TRBV5-6, the J gene TRBJ1-5, with D unclear. This CDR3 has 16 amino acids. Per germline, CDR1 SGHDT and CDR2 YYEEEE.

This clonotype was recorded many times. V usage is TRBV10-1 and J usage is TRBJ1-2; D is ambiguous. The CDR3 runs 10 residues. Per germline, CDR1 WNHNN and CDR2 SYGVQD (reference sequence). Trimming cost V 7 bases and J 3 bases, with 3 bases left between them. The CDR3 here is CASMHYGYTF. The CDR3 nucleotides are TGCGCCAGCATGCACTATGGCTACACCTTC.

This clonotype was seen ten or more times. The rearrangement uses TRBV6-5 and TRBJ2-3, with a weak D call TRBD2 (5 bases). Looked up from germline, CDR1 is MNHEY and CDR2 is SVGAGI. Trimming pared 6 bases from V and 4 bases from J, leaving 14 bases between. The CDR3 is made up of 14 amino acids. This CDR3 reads CASSRGQPSDTQYF. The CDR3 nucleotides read TGTGCCAGCAGCCGGGGTCAACCCTCAGATACGCAGTATTTT.

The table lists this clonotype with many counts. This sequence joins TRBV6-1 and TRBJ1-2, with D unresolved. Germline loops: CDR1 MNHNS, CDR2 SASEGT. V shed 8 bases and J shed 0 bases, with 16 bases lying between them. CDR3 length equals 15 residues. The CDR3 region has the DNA TGTGCCAGCCGGTCCCTGGCAGCTTCTAACTATGGCTACACCTTC. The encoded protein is CASRSLAASNYGYTF.

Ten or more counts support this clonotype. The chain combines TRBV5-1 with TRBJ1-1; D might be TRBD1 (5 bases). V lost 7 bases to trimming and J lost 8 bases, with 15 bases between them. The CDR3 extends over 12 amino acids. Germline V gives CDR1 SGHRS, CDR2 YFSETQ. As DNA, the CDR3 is TGCGCCAGCGGGGACCAGGGTGACGAAGCTTTCTTT. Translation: CASGDQGDEAFF.

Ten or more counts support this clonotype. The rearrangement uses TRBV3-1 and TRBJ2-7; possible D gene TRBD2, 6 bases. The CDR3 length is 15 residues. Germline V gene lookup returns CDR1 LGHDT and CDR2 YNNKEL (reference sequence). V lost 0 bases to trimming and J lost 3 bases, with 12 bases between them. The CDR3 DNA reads TGTGCCAGCAGCCAAGAATTTGGGGGAGGCTACGAGCAGTACTTC. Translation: CASSQEFGGGYEQYF.

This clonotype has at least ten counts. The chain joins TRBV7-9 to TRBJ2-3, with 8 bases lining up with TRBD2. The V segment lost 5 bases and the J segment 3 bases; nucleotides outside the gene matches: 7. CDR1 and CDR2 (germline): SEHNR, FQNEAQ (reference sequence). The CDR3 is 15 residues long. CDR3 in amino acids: CASSRLTSETDTQYF. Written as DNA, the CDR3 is TGTGCCAGCAGCCGCCTGACTAGCGAGACAGATACGCAGTATTTT.

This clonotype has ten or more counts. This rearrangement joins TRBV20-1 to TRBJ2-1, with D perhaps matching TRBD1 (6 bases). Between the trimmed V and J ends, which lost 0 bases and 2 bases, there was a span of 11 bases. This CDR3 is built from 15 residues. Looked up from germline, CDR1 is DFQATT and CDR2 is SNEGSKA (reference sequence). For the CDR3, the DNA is TGCAGTGCTAGAGAACCACAGGGACCCTACAATGAGCAGTTCTTC. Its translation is CSAREPQGPYNEQFF.

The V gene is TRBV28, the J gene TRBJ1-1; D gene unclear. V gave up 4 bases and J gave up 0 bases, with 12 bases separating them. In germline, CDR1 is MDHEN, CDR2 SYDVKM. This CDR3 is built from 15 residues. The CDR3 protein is CASSSPSYLNTEAFF. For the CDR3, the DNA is TGTGCCAGCAGTTCCCCTTCCTATTTGAACACTGAAGCTTTCTTT.

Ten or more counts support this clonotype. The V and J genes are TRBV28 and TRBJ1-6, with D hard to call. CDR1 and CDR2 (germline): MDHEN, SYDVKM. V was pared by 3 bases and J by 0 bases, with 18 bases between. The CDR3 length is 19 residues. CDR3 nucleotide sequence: TGTGCCAGCAGTTTTGGTCCACAGCAAGCCCGCTCCTATAATTCACCCCTCCACTTT. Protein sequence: CASSFGPQQARSYNSPLHF.

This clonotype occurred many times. The CDR3 spells CASSHRGITNEKLFF. The CDR3 nucleotides read TGCGCCAGCAGTCACAGGGGGATAACTAATGAAAAACTGTTTTTT. V is TRBV23-1 and J is TRBJ1-4; 7 bases fit TRBD1. TRBV23-1 is classed as an ORF, of uncertain function. V trimming: 3 bases; J trimming: 1 base; junction bases outside the gene matches: 2. There are 15 residues in the CDR3.

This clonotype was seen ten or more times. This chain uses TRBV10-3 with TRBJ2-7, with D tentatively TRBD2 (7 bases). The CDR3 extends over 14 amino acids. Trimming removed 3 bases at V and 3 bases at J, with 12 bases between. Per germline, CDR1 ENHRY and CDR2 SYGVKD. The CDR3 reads CAISEGEGGYEQYF. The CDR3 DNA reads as TGTGCCATCAGTGAAGGGGAGGGGGGCTACGAGCAGTACTTC.

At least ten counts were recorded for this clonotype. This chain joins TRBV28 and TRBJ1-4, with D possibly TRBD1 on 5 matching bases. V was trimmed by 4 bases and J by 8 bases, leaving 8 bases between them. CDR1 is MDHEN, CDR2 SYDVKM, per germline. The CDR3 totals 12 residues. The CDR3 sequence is CASSSWGEKLFF. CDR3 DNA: TGTGCCAGCAGTTCGTGGGGGGAAAAACTGTTTTTT. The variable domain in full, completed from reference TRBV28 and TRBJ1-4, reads DVKVTQSSRYLVKRTGEKVFLECVQDMDHENMFWYRQDPGLGLRLIYFSYDVKMKEKGDIPEGYSVSREKKERFSLILESASTNQTSMYLCASSSWGEKLFFGSGTQLSVL.

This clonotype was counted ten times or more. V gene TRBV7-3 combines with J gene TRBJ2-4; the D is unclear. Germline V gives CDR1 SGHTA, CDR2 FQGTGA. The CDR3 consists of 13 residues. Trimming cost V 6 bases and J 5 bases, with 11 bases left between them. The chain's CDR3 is CASRGFNENIQYF. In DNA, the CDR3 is TGTGCCAGCAGGGGCTTCAATGAAAACATTCAGTACTTC.

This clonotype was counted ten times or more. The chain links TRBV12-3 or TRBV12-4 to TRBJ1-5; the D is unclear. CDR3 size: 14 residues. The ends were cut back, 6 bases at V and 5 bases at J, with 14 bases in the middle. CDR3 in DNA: TGTGCCAGCAGCCCGGACGGACGGGATCAGCCCCAGCATTTT. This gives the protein CASSPDGRDQPQHF.

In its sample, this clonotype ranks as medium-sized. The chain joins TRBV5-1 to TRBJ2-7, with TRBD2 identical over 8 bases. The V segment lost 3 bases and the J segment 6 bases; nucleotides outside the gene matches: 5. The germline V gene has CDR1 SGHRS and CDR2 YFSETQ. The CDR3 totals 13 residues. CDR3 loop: CASSWTSQGEQYF. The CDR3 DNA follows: TGCGCCAGCAGCTGGACTAGCCAAGGCGAGCAGTACTTC.

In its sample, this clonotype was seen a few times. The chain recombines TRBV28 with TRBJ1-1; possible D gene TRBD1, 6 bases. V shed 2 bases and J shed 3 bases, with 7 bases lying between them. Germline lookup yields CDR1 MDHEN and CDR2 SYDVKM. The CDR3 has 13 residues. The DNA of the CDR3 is TGTGCCAGCAGTTTACGGACAGACACTGAAGCTTTCTTT. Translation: CASSLRTDTEAFF.

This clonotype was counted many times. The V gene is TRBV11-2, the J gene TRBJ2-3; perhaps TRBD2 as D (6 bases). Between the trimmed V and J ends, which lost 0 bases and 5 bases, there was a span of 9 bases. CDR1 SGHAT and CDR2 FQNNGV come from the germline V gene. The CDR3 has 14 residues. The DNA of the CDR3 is TGTGCCAGCAGCTTAGAAAGGAGGGAAGATACGCAGTATTTT. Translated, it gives CASSLERREDTQYF. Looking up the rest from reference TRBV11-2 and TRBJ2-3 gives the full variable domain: EAGVAQSPRYKIIEKRQSVAFWCNPISGHATLYWYQQILGQGPKLLIQFQNNGVVDDSQLPKDRFSAERLKGVDSTLKIQPAKLEDSAVYLCASSLERREDTQYFGPGTRLTVL.

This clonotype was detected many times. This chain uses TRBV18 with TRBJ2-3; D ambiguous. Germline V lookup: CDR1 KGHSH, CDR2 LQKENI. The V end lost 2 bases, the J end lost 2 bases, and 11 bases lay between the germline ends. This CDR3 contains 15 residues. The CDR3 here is CASSPIVGPTDTQYF. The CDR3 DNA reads TGTGCCAGCTCACCAATAGTCGGACCCACAGATACGCAGTATTTT.

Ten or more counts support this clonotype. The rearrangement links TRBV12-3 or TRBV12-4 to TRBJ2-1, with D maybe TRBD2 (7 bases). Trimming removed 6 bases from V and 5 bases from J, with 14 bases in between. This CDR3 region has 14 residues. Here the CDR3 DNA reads TGTGCCAGCAGACCCGGCGGGGGCGACAATGAGCAGTTCTTC. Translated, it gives CASRPGGGDNEQFF.

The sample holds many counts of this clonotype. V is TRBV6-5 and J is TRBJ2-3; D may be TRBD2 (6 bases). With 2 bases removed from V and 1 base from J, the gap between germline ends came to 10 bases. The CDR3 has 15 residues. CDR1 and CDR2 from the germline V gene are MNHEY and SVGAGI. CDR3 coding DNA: TGTGCCAGCAGTTACAGCGGGTTCCGCACAGATACGCAGTATTTT. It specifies CASSYSGFRTDTQYF.

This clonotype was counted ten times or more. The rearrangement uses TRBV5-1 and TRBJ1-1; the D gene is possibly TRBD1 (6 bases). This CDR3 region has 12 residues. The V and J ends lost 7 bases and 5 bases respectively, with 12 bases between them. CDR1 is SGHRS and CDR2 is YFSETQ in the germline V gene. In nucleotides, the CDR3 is TGCGCCAGCGGAGATACAGGGACTGAAGCTTTCTTT. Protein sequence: CASGDTGTEAFF. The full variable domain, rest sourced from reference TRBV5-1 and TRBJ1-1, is KAGVTQTPRYLIKTRGQQVTLSCSPISGHRSVSWYQQTPGQGLQFLFEYFSETQRNKGNFPGRFSGRQFSNSRSEMNVSTLELGDSALYLCASGDTGTEAFFGQGTRLTVV.

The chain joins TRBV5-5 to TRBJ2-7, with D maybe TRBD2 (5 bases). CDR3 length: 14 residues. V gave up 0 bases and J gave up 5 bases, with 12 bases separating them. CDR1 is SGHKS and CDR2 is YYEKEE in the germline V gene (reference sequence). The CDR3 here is CASSLVGNPDEQYF. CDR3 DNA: TGTGCCAGCAGCTTGGTCGGGAACCCCGACGAGCAGTACTTC.

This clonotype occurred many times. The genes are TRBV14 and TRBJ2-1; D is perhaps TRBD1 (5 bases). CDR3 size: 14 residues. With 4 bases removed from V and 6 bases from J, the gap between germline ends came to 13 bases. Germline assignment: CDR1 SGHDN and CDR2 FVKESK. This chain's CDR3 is CASSPVTDGNEQFF. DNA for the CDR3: TGTGCCAGCAGCCCTGTGACAGACGGCAATGAGCAGTTCTTC.